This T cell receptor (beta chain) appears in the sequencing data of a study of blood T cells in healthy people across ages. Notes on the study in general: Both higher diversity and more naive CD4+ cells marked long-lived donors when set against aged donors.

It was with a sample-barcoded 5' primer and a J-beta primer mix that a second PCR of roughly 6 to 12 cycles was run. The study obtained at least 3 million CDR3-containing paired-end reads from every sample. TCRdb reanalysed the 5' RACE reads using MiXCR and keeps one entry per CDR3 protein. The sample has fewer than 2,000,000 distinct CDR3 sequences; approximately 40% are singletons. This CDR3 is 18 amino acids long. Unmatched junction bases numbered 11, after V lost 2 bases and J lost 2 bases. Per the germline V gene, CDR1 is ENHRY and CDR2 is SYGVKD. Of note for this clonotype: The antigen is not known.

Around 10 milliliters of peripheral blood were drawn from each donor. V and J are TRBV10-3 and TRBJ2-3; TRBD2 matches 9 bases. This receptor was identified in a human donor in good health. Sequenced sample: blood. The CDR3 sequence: CAISEQPLLAGTTDTQYF. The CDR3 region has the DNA TGTGCCATCAGTGAGCAACCCCTTCTAGCGGGGACCACAGATACGCAGTATTTT.